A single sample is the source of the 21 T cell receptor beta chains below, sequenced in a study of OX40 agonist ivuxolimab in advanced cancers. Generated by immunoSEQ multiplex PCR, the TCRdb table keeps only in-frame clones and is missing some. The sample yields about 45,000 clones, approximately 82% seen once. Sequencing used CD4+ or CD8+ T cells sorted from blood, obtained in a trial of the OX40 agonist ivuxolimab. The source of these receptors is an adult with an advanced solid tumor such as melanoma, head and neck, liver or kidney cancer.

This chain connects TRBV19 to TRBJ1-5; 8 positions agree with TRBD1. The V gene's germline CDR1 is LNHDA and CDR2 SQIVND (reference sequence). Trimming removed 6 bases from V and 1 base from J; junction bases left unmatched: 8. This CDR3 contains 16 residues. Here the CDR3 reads CASSGRGLGSNQPQHF. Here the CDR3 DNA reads TGTGCCAGTAGCGGCAGGGGGCTGGGCAGCAATCAGCCCCAGCATTTT. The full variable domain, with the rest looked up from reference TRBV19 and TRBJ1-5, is DGGITQSPKYLFRKEGQNVTLSCEQNLNHDAMYWYRQDPGQGLRLIYYSQIVNDFQKGDIAEGYSVSREKKESFPLTVTSAQKNPTAFYLCASSGRGLGSNQPQHFGDGTRLSIL.

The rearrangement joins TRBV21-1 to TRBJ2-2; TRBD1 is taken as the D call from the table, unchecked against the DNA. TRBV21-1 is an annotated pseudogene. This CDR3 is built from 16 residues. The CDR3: CASSKREQGARGELFF. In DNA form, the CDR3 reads TGTGCCAGCAGCAAAAGAGAACAGGGGGCCCGGGGGGAGCTGTTTTTT.

The CDR3 sequence is CASSSRDRGRSGELFF. The CDR3 DNA is TGCGCCAGCAGCTCCCGGGACAGGGGGCGGAGCGGGGAGCTGTTTTTT. The rearrangement uses TRBV5-1 and TRBJ2-2, with 12 bases matching TRBD1. Trimming at V came to 3 bases and at J to 7 bases, leaving 7 bases not matched to a gene. Germline V gives CDR1 SGHRS, CDR2 YFSETQ. The CDR3 contains 16 residues. The whole variable domain, filled in from reference TRBV5-1 and TRBJ2-2, reads KAGVTQTPRYLIKTRGQQVTLSCSPISGHRSVSWYQQTPGQGLQFLFEYFSETQRNKGNFPGRFSGRQFSNSRSEMNVSTLELGDSALYLCASSSRDRGRSGELFFGEGSRLTVL.

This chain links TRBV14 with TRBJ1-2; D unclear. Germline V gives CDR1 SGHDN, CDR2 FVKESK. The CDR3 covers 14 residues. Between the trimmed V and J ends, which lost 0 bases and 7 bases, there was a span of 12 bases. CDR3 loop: CASSQEYRRGGYTF. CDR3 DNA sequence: TGTGCCAGCAGCCAAGAGTACAGAAGAGGTGGCTACACCTTC.

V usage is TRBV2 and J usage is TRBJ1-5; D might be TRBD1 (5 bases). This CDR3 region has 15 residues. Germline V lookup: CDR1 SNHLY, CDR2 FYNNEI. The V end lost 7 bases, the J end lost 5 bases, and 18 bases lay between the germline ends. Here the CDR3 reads CASKGPNRSDQPQHF. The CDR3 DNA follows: TGTGCCAGCAAAGGGCCCAACAGGTCTGATCAGCCCCAGCATTTT.

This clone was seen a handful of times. In DNA, the CDR3 is TGTGCCAGAAGCTTAAAAATTGAGGGGGGAGGGAATCAGCCCCAGCATTTT. Its protein product is CARSLKIEGGGNQPQHF. The genes are TRBV5-3 and TRBJ1-5, with D possibly being TRBD1 (6 bases). TRBV5-3 is an open reading frame, and its role is uncertain. Trimming removed 2 bases from V and 4 bases from J, with 19 bases in between. The CDR3 contains 17 residues.

The CDR3 sequence is CASSLAPGGYYGYTF. CDR3 sequence (DNA): TGTGCCAGCAGCTTAGCGCCAGGGGGATACTATGGCTACACCTTC. The chain recombines TRBV7-8 with TRBJ1-2; 7 nucleotides agree with TRBD1. Germline V lookup: CDR1 SGHVS, CDR2 FQNEAQ. Trimming took 0 bases from V and 3 from J; bases not matched to a gene: 4. The CDR3 spans 15 residues.

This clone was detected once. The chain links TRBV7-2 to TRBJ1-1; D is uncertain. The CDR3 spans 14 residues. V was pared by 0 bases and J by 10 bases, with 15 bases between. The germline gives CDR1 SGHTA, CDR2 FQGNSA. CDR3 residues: CASSLAPLGGPAFF. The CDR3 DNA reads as TGTGCCAGCAGCTTAGCCCCCCTAGGTGGTCCAGCTTTCTTT.

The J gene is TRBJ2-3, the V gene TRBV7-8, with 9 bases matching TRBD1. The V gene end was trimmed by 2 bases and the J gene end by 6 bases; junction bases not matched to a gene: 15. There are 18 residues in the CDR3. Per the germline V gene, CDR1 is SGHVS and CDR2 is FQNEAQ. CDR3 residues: CASSLLGTGSSGRDTQYF. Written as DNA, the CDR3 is TGTGCCAGCAGCTTACTGGGGACAGGGTCCTCAGGACGGGATACGCAGTATTTT.

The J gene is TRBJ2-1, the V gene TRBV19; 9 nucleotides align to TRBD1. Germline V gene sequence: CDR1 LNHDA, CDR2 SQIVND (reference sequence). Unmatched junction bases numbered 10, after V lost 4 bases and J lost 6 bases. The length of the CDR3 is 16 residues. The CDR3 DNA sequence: TGTGCCAGTAGTACCCTGGACAGGGGTGTTATCAATGAGCAGTTCTTC. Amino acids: CASSTLDRGVINEQFF.

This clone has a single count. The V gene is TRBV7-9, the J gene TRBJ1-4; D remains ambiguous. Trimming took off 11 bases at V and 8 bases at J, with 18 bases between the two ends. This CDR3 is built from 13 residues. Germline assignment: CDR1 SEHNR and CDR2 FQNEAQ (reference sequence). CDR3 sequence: CAGTPDREEKLFF. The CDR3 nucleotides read TGTGCCGGTACCCCCGATCGTGAAGAAAAACTGTTTTTT.

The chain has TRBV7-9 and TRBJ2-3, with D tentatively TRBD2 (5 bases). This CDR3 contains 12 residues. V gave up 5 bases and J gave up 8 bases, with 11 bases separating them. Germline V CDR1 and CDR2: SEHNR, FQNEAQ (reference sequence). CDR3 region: CASSQARGTQYF. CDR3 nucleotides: TGTGCCAGCAGCCAAGCACGGGGTACGCAGTATTTT.

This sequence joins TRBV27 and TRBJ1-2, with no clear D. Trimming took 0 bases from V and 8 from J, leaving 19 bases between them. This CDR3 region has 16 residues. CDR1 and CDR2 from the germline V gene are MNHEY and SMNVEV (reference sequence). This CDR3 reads CASSLSRTALLEGYTF. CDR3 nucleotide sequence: TGTGCCAGCAGTTTATCCCGGACGGCCCTATTGGAGGGCTACACCTTC.

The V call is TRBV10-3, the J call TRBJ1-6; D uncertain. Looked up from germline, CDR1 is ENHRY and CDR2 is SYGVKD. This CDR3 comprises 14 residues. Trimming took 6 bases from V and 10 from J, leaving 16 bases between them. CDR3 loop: CAIREDALQSPLHF. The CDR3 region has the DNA TGTGCCATCAGGGAGGATGCACTTCAATCACCCCTCCACTTT.

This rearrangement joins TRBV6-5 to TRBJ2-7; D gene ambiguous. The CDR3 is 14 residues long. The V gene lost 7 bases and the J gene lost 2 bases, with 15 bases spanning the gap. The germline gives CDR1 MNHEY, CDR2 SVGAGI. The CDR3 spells CASTIRWEAYEQYF. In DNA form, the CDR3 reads TGTGCCAGCACCATAAGGTGGGAAGCCTACGAGCAGTACTTC.

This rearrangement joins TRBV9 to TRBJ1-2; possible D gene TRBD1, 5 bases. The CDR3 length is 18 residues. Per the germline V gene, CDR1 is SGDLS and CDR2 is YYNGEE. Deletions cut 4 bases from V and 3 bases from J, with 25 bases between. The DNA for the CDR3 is TGTGCCAGCAGCTCGGTCGTAGAAAGGGGTCCCCTCTACTATGGCTACACCTTC. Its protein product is CASSSVVERGPLYYGYTF. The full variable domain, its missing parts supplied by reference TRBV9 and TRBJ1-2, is DSGVTQTPKHLITATGQRVTLRCSPRSGDLSVYWYQQSLDQGLQFLIQYYNGEERAKGNILERFSAQQFPDLHSELNLSSLELGDSALYFCASSSVVERGPLYYGYTFGSGTRLTVV.

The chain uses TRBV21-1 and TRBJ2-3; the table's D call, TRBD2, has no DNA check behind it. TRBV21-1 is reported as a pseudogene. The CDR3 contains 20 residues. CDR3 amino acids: CASSKREGLLDDDLPDTQYF. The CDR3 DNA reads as TGTGCCAGCAGCAAACGGGAGGGGCTTCTCGACGATGACTTGCCAGATACGCAGTATTTT.

CDR3 DNA sequence: TGTGCCAGCAGCTTGGGTAGCGGCACAGATACGCAGTATTTT. Its protein is CASSLGSGTDTQYF. The chain recombines TRBV11-2 with TRBJ2-3; D may be TRBD2 (5 bases). Germline assignment: CDR1 SGHAT and CDR2 FQNNGV. V was pared by 3 bases and J by 1 base, with 8 bases between. The CDR3 covers 14 residues.

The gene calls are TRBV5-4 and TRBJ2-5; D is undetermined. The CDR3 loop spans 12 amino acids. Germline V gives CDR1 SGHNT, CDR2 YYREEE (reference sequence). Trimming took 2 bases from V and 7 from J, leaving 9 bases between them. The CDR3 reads CASSLGERTQYF. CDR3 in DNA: TGTGCCAGCAGCTTAGGCGAGAGGACCCAGTACTTC.

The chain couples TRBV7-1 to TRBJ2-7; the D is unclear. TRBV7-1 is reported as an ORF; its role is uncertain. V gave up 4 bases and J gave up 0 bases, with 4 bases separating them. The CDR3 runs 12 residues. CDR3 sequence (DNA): TGTGCCAGCAGCTTGGGCTCCTACGAGCAGTACTTC. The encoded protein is CASSLGSYEQYF.

In DNA form, the CDR3 reads TGCGCCAGCAGCTTAACGGGGACAGGCTTCGTCACCGGGGAGCTGTTTTTT. It specifies CASSLTGTGFVTGELFF. The rearrangement uses TRBV5-1 and TRBJ2-2, with 8 nucleotides matching TRBD1. The V gene end was trimmed by 2 bases and the J gene end by 4 bases; junction bases not matched to a gene: 10. This CDR3 has 17 residues. Germline loops: CDR1 SGHRS, CDR2 YFSETQ.